This entry describes one T cell receptor beta chain. Per the study methods: Reference gene primer amplification yielded estimated nucleated cell counts. Generated by immunoSEQ multiplex PCR, the TCRdb table keeps only in-frame clones and is missing some. The V and J calls and clone size were taken over from that table, and D and trimming were inferred from the DNA. The sample lists tens of thousands of clones; roughly 87% were seen once. This sample is part of a study of blood T cell repertoires in COVID-19. Overall study context: The samples span acute and convalescent COVID-19 from the United States, Italy and Spain. From T cells, B-cell-depleted T cells, or PBMCs came the material, which was cDNA or gDNA.

The CDR3 loop spans 17 amino acids. Losses at the gene ends were 1 base for V and 4 bases for J; bases not matched to a gene: 11. The germline V gene encodes CDR1 MDHEN and CDR2 SYDVKM. The sample was peripheral blood. The chain has TRBV28 and TRBJ1-1; 8 bases line up with TRBD1. This TCR derives from a woman of 80 years or more with acute or convalescent COVID-19. CDR3 residues: CASSLFGRGLYGTEAFF. The CDR3 DNA reads as TGTGCCAGCAGTTTATTCGGCAGGGGGCTTTATGGCACTGAAGCTTTCTTT.